This T cell receptor (beta chain) was recovered during a study of blood T cell repertoires in COVID-19. The overall study: Donors in the United States, Italy and Spain gave samples during acute or convalescent COVID-19. Sample material is recorded as cDNA or gDNA derived from T cells, B-cell-depleted T cells, or PBMCs.

Germline CDR1 and CDR2: SGHDT and YYEEEE. The CDR3 runs to 15 residues. V lost 3 bases and J lost 0, with 10 bases in between. Original handling: Reference gene primer amplification gave nucleated cell count estimates. The repertoire was sequenced with immunoSEQ multiplex PCR; TCRdb's copy has only in-frame clones and lacks some. V and J calls and clone size are copied from that table; D and trimming were computed from the DNA. The table lists around 160,000 clones, 70% to 90% of them singletons. This sequence was found in a man in his fifties or sixties with active or convalescent COVID-19. The rearrangement links TRBV5-6 to TRBJ2-1, with unresolved D. Sequenced sample: peripheral blood. CDR3 sequence (DNA): TGTGCCAGCAGCTCTACCCCGAGCTCCTACAATGAGCAGTTCTTC. The encoded protein is CASSSTPSSYNEQFF.